A single T cell receptor (beta chain) is shown here with its context. The assay was immunoSEQ multiplex PCR, and TCRdb's table has in-frame clones only and misses some. There are 650,000 to 950,000 clones in the sample; over 75% occur only once, and 0.008% to 0.011% lies in the top ten. The record originates from a study of shared T cell receptors in the human thymus. The CDR3 extends over 17 amino acids. Germline assignment: CDR1 SNHLY and CDR2 FYNNEI. V was pared by 3 bases and J by 2 bases, with 17 bases between. The same data also went into a second study, on human thymus T cells. That report adds: Donors were healthy Finnish babies undergoing corrective operations for congenital heart defects. From resections taken during corrective heart surgery, the thymus tissue was obtained. Usage of V and J genes appeared biased in thymic and blood repertoires. Related research found strongly overlapping thymic repertoires in unrelated individuals.

The sequencing sample was made of thymocytes. The source of this sequence is a girl younger than two with a congenital heart defect. The rearrangement uses TRBV2 and TRBJ1-3, with D maybe TRBD1 (6 bases). The CDR3 spells CASSEPGTLKTGNTIYF. The DNA for the CDR3 is TGTGCCAGCAGTGAGCCCGGGACACTGAAAACTGGAAACACCATATATTTT.